Following are 15 T cell receptor beta chains from one sample sequenced in a study of blood T cells in healthy people across ages. The use of a sample-barcoded 5' primer and a J-beta primer mix characterized a second PCR of about 7 to 12 cycles. TCRdb itself ran the 5' RACE reads through MiXCR, one entry per CDR3 protein. Of some 900,000 distinct CDR3 sequences in the sample, 45% to 50% were seen once. The source material was blood. The receptors derive from a man between 25 and 39 years old in good health.

The chain couples TRBV4-2 to TRBJ2-5, with D possibly TRBD1 on 5 matching bases. The V end lost 0 bases, the J end lost 0 bases, and 8 bases lay between the germline ends. Germline CDR1 reads LGHNA; CDR2 reads YNFKEQ. The CDR3 extends over 15 amino acids. CDR3 sequence: CASSQDEGDQETQYF. CDR3 bases: TGTGCCAGCAGCCAAGATGAAGGGGACCAAGAGACCCAGTACTTC.

Details on this clonotype: Germline and junction disagree at one end, which may indicate a read error. V usage is TRBV18 and J usage is TRBJ2-3, with TRBD2 matching 13 bases. CDR1 and CDR2 (germline): KGHSH, LQKENI. This CDR3 has 18 amino acids. The CDR3 reads CASSLGLAGARSTDTQYF. The CDR3 DNA follows: TGCGCCAGCTCATTAGGACTAGCGGGGGCCCGAAGCACAGATACGCAGTATTTT. Full variable domain (outside the CDR3, taken from reference TRBV18 and TRBJ2-3): NAGVMQNPRHLVRRRGQEARLRCSPMKGHSHVYWYRQLPEEGLKFMVYLQKENIIDESGMPKERFSAEFPKEGPSILRIQQVVRGDSAAYFCASSLGLAGARSTDTQYFGPGTRLTVL.

The rearrangement uses TRBV19 and TRBJ2-5, with D possibly being TRBD1 (5 bases). Trimming removed 5 bases from V and 1 base from J, with 11 bases in between. There are 14 residues in the CDR3. Germline CDR1 and CDR2: LNHDA and SQIVND (reference sequence). As DNA, the CDR3 is TGTGCCAGTAGTCGTACAGACAGCCAAGAGACCCAGTACTTC. It specifies CASSRTDSQETQYF.

The chain is built from TRBV6-2 or TRBV6-3 and TRBJ2-1; 9 bases match TRBD2. Germline values: CDR1 MNHEY, CDR2 SVGEGT. CDR3 length: 15 residues. Germline trimming cut 2 bases from V and 10 bases from J; bases unmatched to any gene: 9. CDR3 sequence (DNA): TGTGCCAGCAGTTACCTCGCGGGGGGGCCAGGGGAGCAGTTCTTC. It yields the protein CASSYLAGGPGEQFF.

CDR3 in DNA: TGTGCCAGCAGCTTGTTAGCTGGGGTCGGTGAGCAGTACTTC. It translates to CASSLLAGVGEQYF. The chain recombines TRBV5-6 with TRBJ2-5; no clear D gene. This CDR3 has 14 amino acids. Trimming shortened V by 1 base and J by 11 bases, and 18 bases separated the two germline ends. Per germline, CDR1 SGHDT and CDR2 YYEEEE.

Concerning this clonotype: A read error may produce the germline difference seen at one junction end. The chain couples TRBV27 to TRBJ1-5; possible D gene TRBD1, 6 bases. Germline CDR1 is MNHEY and CDR2 is SMNVEV (reference sequence). The CDR3 contains 16 residues. The CDR3 here is CASSSSQGRSNLPQHF. CDR3 nucleotides: TGTGCCAGCAGTTCGTCCCAGGGGCGCAGCAATCTGCCCCAGCATTTT.

The chain recombines TRBV4-2 with TRBJ2-4, with D possibly being TRBD1 (5 bases). The germline gives CDR1 LGHNA, CDR2 YNFKEQ. The CDR3 runs 15 residues. V dropped 2 bases and J dropped 9 bases, with 17 bases sitting between them. In DNA, the CDR3 is TGTGCCAGCAGCCAACCACAGGATTCGTGTGGCATTCAGTACTTC. As protein: CASSQPQDSCGIQYF.

J is TRBJ2-3 and V is TRBV7-9; D unclear. Trimming cost V 2 bases and J 5 bases, with 8 bases left between them. CDR3 length: 13 amino acids. Germline V lookup: CDR1 SEHNR, CDR2 FQNEAQ (reference sequence). As DNA, the CDR3 is TGTGCCAGCAGCTTATTGTCCTTAGATACGCAGTATTTT. This sequence encodes CASSLLSLDTQYF.

This clonotype was detected a few times. This rearrangement joins TRBV10-3 to TRBJ2-2, with unresolved D. This CDR3 comprises 12 residues. Germline CDR1 and CDR2: ENHRY and SYGVKD. V lost 3 bases to trimming and J lost 4 bases, with 3 bases between them. The CDR3 reads CAISDGTGELFF. CDR3 DNA: TGTGCCATCAGTGACGGCACCGGGGAGCTGTTTTTT.

CDR3 loop: CASSDSAGGLGEQFF. The CDR3 region has the DNA TGTGCCAGCAGTGACTCGGCAGGGGGCTTAGGTGAGCAGTTCTTC. The rearrangement uses TRBV6-4 and TRBJ2-1, with TRBD1 matching 8 bases. The V gene's germline CDR1 is MRHNA and CDR2 SNTAGT. CDR3 length: 15 residues. The V segment lost 0 bases and the J segment 9 bases; nucleotides outside the gene matches: 7.

This clonotype has a handful of counts. CDR3 sequence: CASSVDLGLYNEQFF. CDR3 DNA sequence: TGTGCCAGCAGCGTAGACTTAGGACTGTACAATGAGCAGTTCTTC. The V gene is TRBV7-2, the J gene TRBJ2-1; a possible D gene is TRBD2 (5 bases). V was cut by 5 bases and J by 4 bases, with 15 bases left in between. CDR3 length: 15 amino acids. CDR1 is SGHTA, CDR2 FQGNSA, per germline.

Comments on this clonotype: This may be a read error, as it is one base from a much larger clone. The chain carries TRBV7-9 and TRBJ2-5; 7 bases agree with TRBD1. The J call could be wrong; TRBJ2-7 is a better fit for the DNA end. The CDR3 is 15 amino acids. CDR1 and CDR2 (germline): SEHNR, FQNEAQ (reference sequence). CDR3 nucleotides: TGTGCCAGCAGCTCCGCGCAGGGGGAAATCGACGAGCAGTACTTC. Its translation is CASSSAQGEIDEQYF.

This clonotype was counted a few times. J is TRBJ2-5 and V is TRBV3-1, with TRBD2 matching 8 bases. This CDR3 contains 16 residues. The ends lost 4 bases at V and 4 bases at J; junction bases unmatched: 11. From germline, CDR1 is LGHDT and CDR2 YNNKEL (reference sequence). CDR3 protein: CASSPLTSGGVETQYF. DNA of the CDR3: TGTGCCAGCAGCCCCTTGACATCGGGGGGGGTAGAGACCCAGTACTTC.

V usage is TRBV20-1 and J usage is TRBJ1-6; 8 nucleotides agree with TRBD1. V lost 7 bases, J lost 14 bases, and 7 bases stayed unmatched. Looked up from germline, CDR1 is DFQATT and CDR2 is SNEGSKA (reference sequence). This CDR3 spans 11 amino acids. CDR3 nucleotides: TGCAGTGTATGGACAGGGAGGGCCCTCCACTTT. Its translation is CSVWTGRALHF.

This clonotype showed up many times. The rearrangement links TRBV7-2 to TRBJ2-1, with 8 bases that match TRBD2. The V segment lost 1 base and the J segment 10 bases; nucleotides outside the gene matches: 3. The CDR3 sequence is 13 residues long. Germline V gene sequence: CDR1 SGHTA, CDR2 FQGNSA. CDR3 loop: CASSLDPSGEQFF. DNA for the CDR3: TGTGCCAGCAGCTTAGATCCTAGCGGGGAGCAGTTCTTC.